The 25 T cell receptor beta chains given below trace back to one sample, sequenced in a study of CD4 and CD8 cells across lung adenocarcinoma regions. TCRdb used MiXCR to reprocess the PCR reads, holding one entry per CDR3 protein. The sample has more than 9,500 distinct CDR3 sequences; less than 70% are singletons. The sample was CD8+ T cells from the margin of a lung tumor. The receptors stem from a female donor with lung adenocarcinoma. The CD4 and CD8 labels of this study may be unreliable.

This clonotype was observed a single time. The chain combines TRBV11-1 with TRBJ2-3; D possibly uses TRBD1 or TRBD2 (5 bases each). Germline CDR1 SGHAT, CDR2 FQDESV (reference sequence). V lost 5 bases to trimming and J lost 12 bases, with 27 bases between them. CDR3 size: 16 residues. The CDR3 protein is CASSVKRGPGQETQYF. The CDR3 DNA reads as TGTGCCAGCAGCGTGAAGAGGGGTCCTGGCCAAGAGACCCAGTATTTT.

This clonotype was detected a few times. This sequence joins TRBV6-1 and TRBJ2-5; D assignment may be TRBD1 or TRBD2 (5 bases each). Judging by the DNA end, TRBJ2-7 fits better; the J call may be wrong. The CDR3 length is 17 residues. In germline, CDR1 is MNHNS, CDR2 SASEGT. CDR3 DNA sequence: TGTGCCAGCAGTCCAAACGGGGCCGCAAACAATATCTACGAGCAGTACTTC. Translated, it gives CASSPNGAANNIYEQYF.

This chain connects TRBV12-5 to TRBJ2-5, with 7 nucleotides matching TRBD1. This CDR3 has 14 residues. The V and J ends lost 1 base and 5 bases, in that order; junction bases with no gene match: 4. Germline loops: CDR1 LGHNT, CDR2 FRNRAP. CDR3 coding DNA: TGTGCTAGTGGTTTGGGACAGGGTGTGGAGACCCAGTACTTC. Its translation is CASGLGQGVETQYF.

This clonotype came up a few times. The CDR3 sequence is CASKVAGAGETQYF. In nucleotides, the CDR3 is TGTGCCAGCAAGGTAGCGGGGGCCGGGGAGACCCAGTACTTC. The rearrangement joins TRBV3-1 to TRBJ2-5; 9 positions match TRBD2. There are 14 residues in the CDR3. The germline V gene encodes CDR1 LGHDT and CDR2 YNNKEL (reference sequence). The ends lost 7 bases at V and 5 bases at J; junction bases unmatched: 8.

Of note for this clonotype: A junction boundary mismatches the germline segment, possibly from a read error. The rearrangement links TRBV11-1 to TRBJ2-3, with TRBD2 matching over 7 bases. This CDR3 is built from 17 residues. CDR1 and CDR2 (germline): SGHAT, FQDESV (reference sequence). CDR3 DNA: TGTGCCAGCAGCCCCCGGGGGGTGTCCAGAGGCACAAATACGCAGTATTTT. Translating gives CASSPRGVSRGTNTQYF.

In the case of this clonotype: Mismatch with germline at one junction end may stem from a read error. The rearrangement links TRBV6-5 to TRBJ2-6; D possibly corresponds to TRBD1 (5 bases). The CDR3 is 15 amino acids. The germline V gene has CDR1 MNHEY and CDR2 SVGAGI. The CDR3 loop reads CASSYRGSGAYVLTF. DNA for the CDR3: TGTGCCAGCAGTTACAGAGGCTCTGGGGCCTACGTGCTGACCTTC.

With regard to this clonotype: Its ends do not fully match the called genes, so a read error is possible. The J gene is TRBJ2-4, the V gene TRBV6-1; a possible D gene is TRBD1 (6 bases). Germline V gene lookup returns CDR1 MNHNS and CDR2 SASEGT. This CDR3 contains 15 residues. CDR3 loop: CASSPGLGAPDIQYF. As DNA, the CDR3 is TGTGCCAGCAGTCCGGGGCTGGGGGCACCAGACATTCAGTACTTT.

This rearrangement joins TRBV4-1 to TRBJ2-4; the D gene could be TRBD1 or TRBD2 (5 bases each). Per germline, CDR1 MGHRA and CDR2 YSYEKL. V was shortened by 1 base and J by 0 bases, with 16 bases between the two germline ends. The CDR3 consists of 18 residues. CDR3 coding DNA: TGCGCCAGCAGCCAAGCAGACGGGGCGCTGGGAGCCAAAAACATTCAGTACTTC. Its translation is CASSQADGALGAKNIQYF.

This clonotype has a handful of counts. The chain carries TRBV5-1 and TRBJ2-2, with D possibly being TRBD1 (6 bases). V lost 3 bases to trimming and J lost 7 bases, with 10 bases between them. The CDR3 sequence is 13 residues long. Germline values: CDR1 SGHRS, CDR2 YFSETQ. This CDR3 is CASSWDMIGELFF. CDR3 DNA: TGCGCCAGCAGCTGGGACATGATCGGGGAGCTGTTTTTT.

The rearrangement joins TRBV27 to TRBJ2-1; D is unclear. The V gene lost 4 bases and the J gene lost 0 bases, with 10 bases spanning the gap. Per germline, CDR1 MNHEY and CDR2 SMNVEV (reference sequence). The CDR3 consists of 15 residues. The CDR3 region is CASSSDSSSYNEQFF. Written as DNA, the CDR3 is TGTGCCAGCAGTTCCGACTCTAGCTCCTACAATGAGCAGTTCTTC.

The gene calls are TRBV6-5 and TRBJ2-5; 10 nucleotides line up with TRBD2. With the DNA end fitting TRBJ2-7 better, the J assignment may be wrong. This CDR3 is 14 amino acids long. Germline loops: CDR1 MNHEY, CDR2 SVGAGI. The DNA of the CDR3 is TGTGCCAGCAGTTTTGGGACTAGCGCCTACGAGCAGTACTTC. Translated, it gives CASSFGTSAYEQYF.

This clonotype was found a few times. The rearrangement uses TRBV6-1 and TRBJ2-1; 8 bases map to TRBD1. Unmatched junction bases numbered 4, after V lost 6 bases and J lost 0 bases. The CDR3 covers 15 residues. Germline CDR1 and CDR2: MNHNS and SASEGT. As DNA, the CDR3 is TGTGCCAGCAGGGAGCAGGGGGCCTCCTACAATGAGCAGTTCTTC. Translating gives CASREQGASYNEQFF.

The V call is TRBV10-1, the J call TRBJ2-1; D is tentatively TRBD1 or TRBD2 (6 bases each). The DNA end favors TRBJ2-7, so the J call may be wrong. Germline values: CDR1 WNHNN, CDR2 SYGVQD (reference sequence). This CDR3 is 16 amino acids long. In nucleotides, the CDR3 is TGCGCCAGCGGGGGTAACGGGGGCGGGACCACAGATACGCAGTACTTC. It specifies CASGGNGGGTTDTQYF.

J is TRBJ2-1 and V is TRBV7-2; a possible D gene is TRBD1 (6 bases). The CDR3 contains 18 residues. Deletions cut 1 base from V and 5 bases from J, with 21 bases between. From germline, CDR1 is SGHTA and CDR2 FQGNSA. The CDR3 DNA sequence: TGTGCCAGCAGCTTAGTAGCCCCTGGGGCAGGGGTGCACAATGAGCAGTTCTTC. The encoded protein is CASSLVAPGAGVHNEQFF.

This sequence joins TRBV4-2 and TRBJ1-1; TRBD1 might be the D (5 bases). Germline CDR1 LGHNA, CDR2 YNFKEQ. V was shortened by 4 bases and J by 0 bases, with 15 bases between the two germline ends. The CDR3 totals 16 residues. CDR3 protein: CASSRDLRRLNTEAFF. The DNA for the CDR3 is TGTGCCAGCAGCCGGGACCTACGGAGGTTGAACACTGAAGCTTTCTTT.

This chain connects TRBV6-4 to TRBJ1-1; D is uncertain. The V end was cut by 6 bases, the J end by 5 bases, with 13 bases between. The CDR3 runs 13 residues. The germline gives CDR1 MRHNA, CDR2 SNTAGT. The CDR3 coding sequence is TGTGCCAGCAGCAGTGTAAGTGGGACTGAAGCTTTCTTT. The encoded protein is CASSSVSGTEAFF.

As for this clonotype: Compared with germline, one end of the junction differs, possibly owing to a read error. The DNA of the CDR3 is TGTGCCAGCAGGGGCTCTGGCGGGGGTGCCCAAGATACGCAGTATTTC. Translated: CASRGSGGGAQDTQYF. This rearrangement joins TRBV7-2 to TRBJ2-3, with 7 bases fitting TRBD2. From germline, CDR1 is SGHTA and CDR2 FQGNSA. The CDR3 consists of 16 residues.

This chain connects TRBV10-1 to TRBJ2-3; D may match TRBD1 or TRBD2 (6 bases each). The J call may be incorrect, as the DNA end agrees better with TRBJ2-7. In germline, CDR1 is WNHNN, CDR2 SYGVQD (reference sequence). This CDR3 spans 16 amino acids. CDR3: CASRGNGGRDKDTQYF. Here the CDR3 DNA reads TGCGCCAGCAGGGGGAACGGGGGCCGTGACAAAGATACGCAGTACTTC.

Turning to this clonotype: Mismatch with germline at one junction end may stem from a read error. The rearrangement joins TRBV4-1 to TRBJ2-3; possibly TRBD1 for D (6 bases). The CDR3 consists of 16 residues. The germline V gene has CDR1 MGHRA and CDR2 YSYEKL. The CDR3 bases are TGCGCCAGCAGCCCCCCGGGGCCTAGAAGGACAGATACTCAGTATTTC. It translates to CASSPPGPRRTDTQYF.

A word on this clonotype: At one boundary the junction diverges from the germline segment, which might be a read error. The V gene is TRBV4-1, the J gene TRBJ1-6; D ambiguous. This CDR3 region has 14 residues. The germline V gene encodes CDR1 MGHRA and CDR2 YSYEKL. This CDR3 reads CASSQNEGFDEQYF. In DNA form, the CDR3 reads TGCGCCAGCAGCCAAAATGAGGGATTCGACGAGCAGTACTTT.

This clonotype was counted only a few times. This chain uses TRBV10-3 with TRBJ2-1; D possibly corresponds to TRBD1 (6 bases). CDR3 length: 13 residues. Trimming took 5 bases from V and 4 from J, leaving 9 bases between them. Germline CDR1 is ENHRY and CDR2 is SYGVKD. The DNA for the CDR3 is TGTGCCATCAGTTTGGACAGTTACAATGAGCAGTTCTTC. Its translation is CAISLDSYNEQFF.

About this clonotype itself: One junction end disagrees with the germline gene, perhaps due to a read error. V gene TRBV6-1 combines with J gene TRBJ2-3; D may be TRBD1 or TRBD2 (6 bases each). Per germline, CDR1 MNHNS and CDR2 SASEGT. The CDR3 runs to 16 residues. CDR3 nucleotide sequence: TGTGCCAGCGGCGGGACTGGGGGCTGTAGCAAAGATACGCAGTATTTT. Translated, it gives CASGGTGGCSKDTQYF.

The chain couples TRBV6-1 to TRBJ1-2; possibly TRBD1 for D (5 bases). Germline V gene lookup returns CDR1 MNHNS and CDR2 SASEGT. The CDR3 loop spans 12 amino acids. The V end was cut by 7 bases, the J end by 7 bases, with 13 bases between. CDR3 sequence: CASTRGAFGYTF. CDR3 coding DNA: TGTGCCAGCACCCGGGGCGCATTTGGCTACACCTTC.

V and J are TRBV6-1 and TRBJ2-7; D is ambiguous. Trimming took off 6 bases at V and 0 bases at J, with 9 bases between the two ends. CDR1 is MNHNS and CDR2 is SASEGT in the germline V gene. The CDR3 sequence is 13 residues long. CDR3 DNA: TGTGCCAGCAGCACCCCGACCTCCTACGAGCAGTACTTC. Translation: CASSTPTSYEQYF.

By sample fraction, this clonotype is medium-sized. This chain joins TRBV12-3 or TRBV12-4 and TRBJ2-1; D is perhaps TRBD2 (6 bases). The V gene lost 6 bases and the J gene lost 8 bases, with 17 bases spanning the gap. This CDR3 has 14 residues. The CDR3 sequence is CASSRMNGGDEQFF. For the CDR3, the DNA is TGTGCCAGCAGCCGGATGAACGGGGGTGATGAGCAGTTCTTC.